Listed below are T cell receptor beta chains from one sample, sequenced in a study of spatial heterogeneity in lung cancer. Using its own MiXCR run on the 5' RACE reads, TCRdb lists one record per CDR3 protein. The table records about 94,000 distinct CDR3 sequences, roughly 19% of them present only once. Sequenced material: PBMCs, taken at follow-up. The receptor source for this set is a male donor with early-stage non-small cell lung cancer. Each CDR3 is given with its conserved first and last residue. D genes are given only for firm matches. For some rows the clone size is stated as once, few or many, or as a class when expanded; others skip it.

j_call: TRBJ2-3
clone_size: few
v_call: TRBV2
d_call: -
cdr3_aa: CASRAITDTQYF
cdr3_nt: TGTGCCAGCAGAGCTATCACAGATACGCAGTATTTT

j_call: TRBJ1-3
clone_size: -
v_call: TRBV28
d_call: -
cdr3_aa: CASIPTGPSGNTIYF
cdr3_nt: TGTGCCAGCATTCCGACAGGCCCCTCTGGAAACACCATATATTTT

j_call: TRBJ1-2
clone_size: -
v_call: TRBV20-1
d_call: TRBD1
cdr3_aa: CSANTGTGIHGYTF
cdr3_nt: TGCAGTGCGAATACCGGGACAGGGATCCATGGCTACACCTTC

j_call: TRBJ2-7
clone_size: -
v_call: TRBV3-1
d_call: TRBD2
cdr3_aa: CASSQVLTSGTSEQYF
cdr3_nt: TGTGCCAGCAGCCAAGTTCTGACTAGCGGGACTTCCGAGCAGTACTTC

j_call: TRBJ2-5
clone_size: -
v_call: TRBV7-2
d_call: TRBD2
cdr3_aa: CASSSGTSGGVETQYF
cdr3_nt: TGTGCCAGCAGCTCCGGGACTAGCGGGGGGGTAGAGACCCAGTACTTC

j_call: TRBJ1-1
clone_size: -
v_call: TRBV20-1
d_call: -
cdr3_aa: CSAPSGQMNTEAFF
cdr3_nt: TGCAGCGCCCCCAGCGGACAGATGAACACTGAAGCTTTCTTT

j_call: TRBJ1-1
clone_size: many
v_call: TRBV29-1
d_call: TRBD1
cdr3_aa: CSVGQGVGTEAFF
cdr3_nt: TGCAGCGTTGGACAGGGTGTGGGCACTGAAGCTTTCTTT

j_call: TRBJ2-7
clone_size: -
v_call: TRBV2
d_call: -
cdr3_aa: CASSGEPQNEQYF
cdr3_nt: TGTGCCAGCAGTGGGGAACCCCAGAACGAGCAGTACTTC

j_call: TRBJ2-3
clone_size: many
v_call: TRBV7-6
d_call: -
cdr3_aa: CASSLEGAARTDTQYF
cdr3_nt: TGTGCCAGCAGCTTGGAAGGGGCCGCCCGCACAGATACGCAGTATTTT

j_call: TRBJ2-3
clone_size: few
v_call: TRBV24-1
d_call: TRBD1
cdr3_aa: CATSLTGSTDTQYF
cdr3_nt: TGTGCCACCAGTTTGACAGGGTCCACAGATACGCAGTATTTT

j_call: TRBJ2-1
clone_size: few
v_call: TRBV19
d_call: -
cdr3_aa: CASSFDRISNEQFF
cdr3_nt: TGTGCCAGTAGTTTCGACAGAATTAGCAATGAGCAGTTCTTC

j_call: TRBJ2-2
clone_size: -
v_call: TRBV29-1
d_call: -
cdr3_aa: CSVGTGELFF
cdr3_nt: TGCAGCGTTGGAACCGGGGAGCTGTTTTTT

j_call: TRBJ1-1
clone_size: -
v_call: TRBV11-2
d_call: TRBD1
cdr3_aa: CASSTTGMQAFF
cdr3_nt: TGTGCCAGCAGCACGACAGGGATGCAAGCTTTCTTT

j_call: TRBJ2-7
clone_size: -
v_call: TRBV10-3
d_call: TRBD1
cdr3_aa: CAISEGQGFEAFYEQYF
cdr3_nt: TGTGCCATCAGTGAGGGACAGGGATTTGAAGCCTTCTACGAGCAGTACTTC

j_call: TRBJ1-1
clone_size: many
v_call: TRBV6-5
d_call: -
cdr3_aa: CASRQGLNTEAFF
cdr3_nt: TGTGCCAGCAGACAGGGCCTGAACACTGAAGCTTTCTTT

j_call: TRBJ1-6
clone_size: many
v_call: TRBV20-1
d_call: -
cdr3_aa: CSARDPANNSPLHF
cdr3_nt: TGCAGTGCTAGAGACCCAGCGAATAATTCACCCCTCCACTTT

j_call: TRBJ2-3
clone_size: few
v_call: TRBV30
d_call: -
cdr3_aa: CAWSRLERTDTQYF
cdr3_nt: TGTGCCTGGTCCCGCCTGGAACGCACAGATACGCAGTATTTT

j_call: TRBJ1-5
clone_size: -
v_call: TRBV30
d_call: -
cdr3_aa: CAWSLFHSNQPQHF
cdr3_nt: TGTGCCTGGAGTCTTTTTCATAGCAATCAGCCCCAGCATTTT

j_call: TRBJ2-3
clone_size: few
v_call: TRBV9
d_call: -
cdr3_aa: CASSPRSAGSTDTQYF
cdr3_nt: TGTGCCAGCAGCCCCCGGTCGGCGGGGAGCACAGATACGCAGTATTTT

j_call: TRBJ2-2
clone_size: -
v_call: TRBV29-1
d_call: TRBD1
cdr3_aa: CSVESTGTNTGELFF
cdr3_nt: TGCAGCGTTGAGTCGACAGGGACGAACACCGGGGAGCTGTTTTTT

j_call: TRBJ2-3
clone_size: many
v_call: TRBV4-1
d_call: -
cdr3_aa: CASSQGRTTDTQYF
cdr3_nt: TGCGCCAGCAGCCAGGGGAGAACCACAGATACGCAGTATTTT

j_call: TRBJ2-3
clone_size: -
v_call: TRBV20-1
d_call: -
cdr3_aa: CSPRSTTTDRSTDTQYF
cdr3_nt: TGCAGTCCTAGATCCACAACGACAGACCGAAGCACAGATACGCAGTATTTT

j_call: TRBJ2-5
clone_size: -
v_call: TRBV5-6
d_call: -
cdr3_aa: CASSSGPQYQETQYF
cdr3_nt: TGTGCCAGCAGCTCGGGACCCCAGTACCAAGAGACCCAGTACTTC

j_call: TRBJ2-1
clone_size: -
v_call: TRBV4-1
d_call: -
cdr3_aa: CASSQNLQGIFYEQFF
cdr3_nt: TGCGCCAGCAGCCAGAATTTGCAGGGTATTTTCTATGAGCAGTTCTTC

j_call: TRBJ1-5
clone_size: -
v_call: TRBV6-2/TRBV6-3
d_call: -
cdr3_aa: CASSFHDGSNQPQHF
cdr3_nt: TGTGCCAGCAGTTTTCATGATGGTAGCAATCAGCCCCAGCATTTT

j_call: TRBJ1-2
clone_size: -
v_call: TRBV6-6
d_call: TRBD1
cdr3_aa: CASSDGTVYGYTF
cdr3_nt: TGTGCCAGCAGTGACGGGACAGTCTATGGCTACACCTTC

j_call: TRBJ2-5
clone_size: -
v_call: TRBV7-8
d_call: TRBD2
cdr3_aa: CASSLGTSGGSTQGTQYF
cdr3_nt: TGTGCCAGCAGCTTAGGAACTAGCGGGGGCTCCACCCAGGGGACCCAGTACTTC

j_call: TRBJ2-2
clone_size: many
v_call: TRBV19
d_call: TRBD1
cdr3_aa: CASSSYRDRNTGELFF
cdr3_nt: TGTGCCAGTAGTAGTTACCGGGACAGGAACACCGGGGAGCTGTTTTTT